One sample yielded the 20 T cell receptor beta chains listed below, sequenced in a study of CD4 T cells in relation to SARS-CoV-2 and coronaviruses. Profiled with immunoSEQ multiplex PCR; TCRdb holds only in-frame clones, not every one. Among some 16,000 clones listed, around 76% were seen once. Unexposed donor CD4+ T cells date from about 2011-2018, before the COVID-19 pandemic. CD4+ T cells were isolated from the cells after roughly 11 days of culture. For these receptors, no antigen is known. Sequenced: CD4+ T cells from PBMCs, cultured in vitro. All receptors derive from a human donor in good health.

This rearrangement joins TRBV12-3 or TRBV12-4 to TRBJ2-7; D possibly corresponds to TRBD2 (6 bases). This CDR3 contains 11 residues. V was pared by 8 bases and J by 3 bases, with 8 bases between. CDR3 loop: CASGGNYEQYF. The DNA for the CDR3 is TGTGCCAGCGGGGGGAACTACGAGCAGTACTTC.

This clone has a handful of counts. Written as DNA, the CDR3 is TGTGCCAGCAGCGTAGGACAGGGTCCCCTGACTTTC. Translated, it gives CASSVGQGPLTF. J is TRBJ2-6 and V is TRBV9; 7 bases map to TRBD1. V shed 0 bases and J 15 bases; nucleotides not matched to a gene: 3. CDR1 and CDR2 (germline): SGDLS, YYNGEE. The CDR3 consists of 12 residues.

The genes are TRBV18 and TRBJ1-1; TRBD1 aligns across 9 bases. The CDR3 length is 13 residues. The V gene end was trimmed by 6 bases and the J gene end by 3 bases; junction bases not matched to a gene: 2. The germline V gene encodes CDR1 KGHSH and CDR2 LQKENI. The CDR3 sequence: CASSRQGDTEAFF. The CDR3, as DNA: TGTGCCAGCTCGCGACAGGGGGACACTGAAGCTTTCTTT.

V is TRBV6-6 and J is TRBJ1-1; TRBD1 aligns across 8 bases. CDR3 length: 15 residues. Unmatched junction bases numbered 9, after V lost 4 bases and J lost 5 bases. CDR1 and CDR2 from the germline V gene are MNHNY and SVGAGI (reference sequence). The CDR3 is CASSSENTGGTEAFF. In nucleotides, the CDR3 is TGTGCCAGCAGTTCCGAGAATACAGGGGGAACTGAAGCTTTCTTT.

This clone was seen a handful of times. This chain joins TRBV7-9 and TRBJ2-5, with a possible D match to TRBD2 (6 bases). There are 12 residues in the CDR3. The V end lost 1 base, the J end lost 9 bases, and 9 bases lay between the germline ends. Germline assignment: CDR1 SEHNR and CDR2 FQNEAQ (reference sequence). This chain's CDR3 is CASSLDAGSQYF. In DNA form, the CDR3 reads TGTGCCAGCAGCTTAGATGCGGGGTCCCAGTACTTC. Based on the CDR3 plus reference TRBV7-9 and TRBJ2-5, the full variable domain is DTGVSQNPRHKITKRGQNVTFRCDPISEHNRLYWYRQTLGQGPEFLTYFQNEAQLEKSRLLSDRFSAERPKGSFSTLEIQRTEQGDSAMYLCASSLDAGSQYFGPGTRLLVL.

The chain links TRBV16 to TRBJ2-2; the D call may be TRBD1 or TRBD2 (6 bases each). The CDR3 has 15 amino acids. Trimming removed 0 bases at V and 2 bases at J, with 7 bases between. From germline, CDR1 is KGHSY and CDR2 FQNENV. CDR3 bases: TGTGCCAGCAGCCAATCGGGGGGCAACACCGGGGAGCTGTTTTTT. Translating it yields CASSQSGGNTGELFF.

Only a few counts were recorded for this clone. The V gene is TRBV3-1 (or the pseudogene TRBV3-2), the J gene TRBJ2-1, with a possible D match to TRBD2 (6 bases). CDR3 length: 15 amino acids. With 1 base removed from V and 4 bases from J, the gap between germline ends came to 11 bases. Germline V lookup: CDR1 LGHDT, CDR2 YNNKEL (reference sequence). CDR3: CASSQGRDDYNEQFF. CDR3 DNA sequence: TGTGCCAGCAGCCAAGGGCGGGACGATTACAATGAGCAGTTCTTC.

The gene calls are TRBV7-9 and TRBJ1-1; D uncertain. The CDR3 length is 14 residues. Per germline, CDR1 SEHNR and CDR2 FQNEAQ (reference sequence). Trimming took off 1 base at V and 1 base at J, with 7 bases between the two ends. The CDR3 sequence: CASSLGQTNTEAFF. The CDR3 DNA is TGTGCCAGCAGCTTAGGGCAGACGAACACTGAAGCTTTCTTT.

The V gene is TRBV7-2, the J gene TRBJ2-3, with D possibly matching TRBD2 (5 bases). Germline CDR1 SGHTA, CDR2 FQGNSA. The CDR3 has 13 amino acids. V was pared by 4 bases and J by 4 bases, with 9 bases between. As DNA, the CDR3 is TGTGCCAGCAGCTCGCGGGTGGCAGATACGCAGTATTTT. It codes for CASSSRVADTQYF. Full variable domain (outside the CDR3, taken from reference TRBV7-2 and TRBJ2-3): GAGVSQSPSNKVTEKGKDVELRCDPISGHTALYWYRQSLGQGLEFLIYFQGNSAPDKSGLPSDRFSAERTGGSVSTLTIQRTQQEDSAVYLCASSSRVADTQYFGPGTRLTVL.

The chain couples TRBV7-9 to TRBJ1-4; D is perhaps TRBD1 (5 bases). The V end lost 4 bases, the J end lost 0 bases, and 15 bases lay between the germline ends. CDR3 length: 17 residues. Germline V lookup: CDR1 SEHNR, CDR2 FQNEAQ (reference sequence). The DNA for the CDR3 is TGTGCCAGCAGCTCCTACAACGACAGAGCAACTAATGAAAAACTGTTTTTT. It specifies CASSSYNDRATNEKLFF.

V is TRBV6-5 and J is TRBJ1-1, with a possible D match to TRBD1 (5 bases). Trimming pared 5 bases from V and 4 bases from J, leaving 8 bases between. Germline V gene data show CDR1 as MNHEY and CDR2 as SVGAGI. The CDR3 is made up of 12 amino acids. CDR3 nucleotide sequence: TGTGCCAGCAGTAGGGGTTTCACTGAAGCTTTCTTT. Translated, it gives CASSRGFTEAFF.

V and J are TRBV21-1 and TRBJ2-1. TRBV21-1 is a pseudogene. CDR3 length: 15 amino acids. The CDR3 spells CASSNRSDEYNEQFF. The CDR3 region has the DNA TGTGCCAGCAGCAACAGGAGCGACGAATACAATGAGCAGTTCTTC.

The chain links TRBV6-2 or TRBV6-3 to TRBJ2-1; D is possibly TRBD2 (6 bases). Germline V CDR1 and CDR2: MNHEY, SVGEGT. V lost 2 bases to trimming and J lost 0 bases, with 14 bases between them. This CDR3 spans 17 amino acids. CDR3 coding DNA: TGTGCCAGCAGTTACAGCCTAGCGAAGAGCTCCTACAATGAGCAGTTCTTC. Translating it yields CASSYSLAKSSYNEQFF.

The chain uses TRBV6-5 and TRBJ2-3; D gene ambiguous. Germline V gene sequence: CDR1 MNHEY, CDR2 SVGAGI. This CDR3 region has 15 residues. Trimming shortened V by 0 bases and J by 4 bases, and 11 bases separated the two germline ends. The CDR3 here is CASSYSAGLPDTQYF. The CDR3 nucleotides are TGTGCCAGCAGTTACTCAGCTGGCCTTCCAGATACGCAGTATTTT.

This clone was seen only once. The rearrangement uses TRBV29-1 and TRBJ2-5; 10 bases fit TRBD2. Trimming cost V 4 bases and J 1 base; bases outside gene matches: 3. Germline V lookup: CDR1 SQVTM, CDR2 ANQGSEA. The CDR3 consists of 14 residues. In DNA form, the CDR3 reads TGCAGCGTTGTTAGCGGGGGGTTCCAAGAGACCCAGTACTTC. Protein product: CSVVSGGFQETQYF. Looking up the rest from reference TRBV29-1 and TRBJ2-5 gives the full variable domain: SAVISQKPSRDICQRGTSLTIQCQVDSQVTMMFWYRQQPGQSLTLIATANQGSEATYESGFVIDKFPISRPNLTFSTLTVSNMSPEDSSIYLCSVVSGGFQETQYFGPGTRLLVL.

The gene calls are TRBV4-3 and TRBJ2-5; no clear D gene. CDR1 is LGHNA, CDR2 YSLEER, per germline. The CDR3 totals 13 residues. Trimming cost V 1 base and J 7 bases, with 10 bases left between them. Written as DNA, the CDR3 is TGCGCCAGCAGCCAAGGGATTGTGGGGACCCAGTACTTC. It translates to CASSQGIVGTQYF.

This clone was counted once. The V gene is TRBV6-1, the J gene TRBJ1-2; maybe TRBD1 (5 bases). V was clipped by 4 bases and J by 3 bases, with 9 bases between them. CDR1 and CDR2 from the germline V gene are MNHNS and SASEGT. CDR3 length: 13 residues. CDR3 in amino acids: CASSAAQDYGYTF. The CDR3, as DNA: TGTGCCAGCAGTGCAGCACAGGACTATGGCTACACCTTC.

J is TRBJ1-4 and V is TRBV19, with 11 bases lining up with TRBD1. The CDR3 runs to 18 residues. With 7 bases clipped from V and 3 bases from J, the junction kept 13 bases outside the gene matches. Germline CDR1 is LNHDA and CDR2 is SQIVND (reference sequence). Here the CDR3 DNA reads TGTGCCAGTACCAGGACAGGGGGCCTTTTATCGGCTAATGAAAAACTGTTTTTT. Translation gives CASTRTGGLLSANEKLFF.

This chain connects TRBV2 to TRBJ1-1, with D possibly matching TRBD1 (6 bases). The germline CDR1 and CDR2 sequences are SNHLY and FYNNEI. The CDR3 is 13 amino acids. V lost 3 bases and J lost 7, with 12 bases in between. The CDR3 protein is CASSEWGAGEAFF. The CDR3, as DNA: TGTGCCAGCAGTGAGTGGGGGGCGGGTGAAGCTTTCTTT.

This sequence joins TRBV2 and TRBJ1-5, with 8 bases lining up with TRBD1. The CDR3 has 12 residues. Trimming at V came to 10 bases and at J to 4 bases, leaving 3 bases not matched to a gene. Germline V CDR1 and CDR2: SNHLY, FYNNEI. The chain's CDR3 is CATRQGNQPQHF. The DNA of the CDR3 is TGTGCCACCCGACAGGGGAATCAGCCCCAGCATTTT.